Shown below are 4 T cell receptor beta chains from a single sample sequenced in a study of shared clonotypes between healthy human individuals. Produced via immunoSEQ multiplex PCR; TCRdb's table is partial and in-frame only. The sample holds roughly 1 million clones, 75% seen once. The sample taken for sequencing was memory CD4+ T cells sorted from blood. Subset meaning: CD45RA-negative fraction. These receptors all come from a man between 18 and 29 years old in good health.

This chain connects TRBV19 to TRBJ2-5; 11 nucleotides align to TRBD1. The germline V gene encodes CDR1 LNHDA and CDR2 SQIVND (reference sequence). J lost 1 base, V lost 4 bases, and 2 bases had no gene match. The CDR3 is 15 residues long. The CDR3 DNA is TGTGCCAGTAGTACCGGACAGGGGGCCCAAGAGACCCAGTACTTC. Translation: CASSTGQGAQETQYF.

This clone was counted once. The rearrangement uses TRBV6-1 and TRBJ1-5, with a tentative D call TRBD1 (5 bases). This CDR3 is 13 amino acids long. V shed 11 bases and J shed 4 bases, with 15 bases lying between them. CDR1 and CDR2 (germline): MNHNS, SASEGT. The CDR3 nucleotides read TGTGCCGCATCCTGGGGCCGAAATCAGCCCCAGCATTTT. It yields the protein CAASWGRNQPQHF.

CDR3 in DNA: TGTGCCAGCAGCTTAGGTCAGACTAGCAATCAGCCCCAGCATTTT. It yields the protein CASSLGQTSNQPQHF. The chain carries TRBV7-2 and TRBJ1-5; no clear D gene. The CDR3 extends over 15 amino acids. From germline, CDR1 is SGHTA and CDR2 FQGNSA. V was clipped by 1 base and J by 0 bases, with 7 bases between them.

Only a few counts were recorded for this clone. The J gene is TRBJ1-6, the V gene TRBV28; D remains ambiguous. The germline V gene encodes CDR1 MDHEN and CDR2 SYDVKM. CDR3 length equals 16 residues. The ends were cut back, 1 base at V and 0 bases at J, with 7 bases in the middle. The CDR3 is CASSLSGSSYNSPLHF. DNA of the CDR3: TGTGCCAGCAGTTTATCGGGGAGCTCCTATAATTCACCCCTCCACTTT.